The clone carrying this T cell receptor (beta chain) was picked up a small number of times. No antigen is known for it. The CDR3 has 14 amino acids. In germline, CDR1 is SGHAT, CDR2 FQNNGV. The ends lost 1 base at V and 10 bases at J; junction bases unmatched: 3. Assay used: immunoSEQ multiplex PCR; TCRdb lists only in-frame clones, some missing. The profile shows about 140,000 clones, 80% to 95% of them singletons. The sample belongs to a study of T cell responses to AZD1222 COVID-19 vaccine. Study details: Pooling of second doses given at about 4 or about 12 weeks was done.

Overall study findings and caveats: Without day 14 samples, only post-peak T cell repertoires were studied. Reportedly, nearly half the spike-specific TCRs target unmutated variant regions. The donor cohort was predominantly white British with a female majority, and clonal diversity may have been underestimated.

The TCR sequence derives from an adult in good health. The V gene is TRBV11-2, the J gene TRBJ1-6; 8 bases are a match to TRBD1. The sample in question was peripheral blood, obtained on day 0 of AZD1222 vaccination. This CDR3 reads CASSLGGQGSPLHF. The DNA of the CDR3 is TGTGCCAGCAGCTTAGGTGGACAGGGATCACCCCTCCACTTT.